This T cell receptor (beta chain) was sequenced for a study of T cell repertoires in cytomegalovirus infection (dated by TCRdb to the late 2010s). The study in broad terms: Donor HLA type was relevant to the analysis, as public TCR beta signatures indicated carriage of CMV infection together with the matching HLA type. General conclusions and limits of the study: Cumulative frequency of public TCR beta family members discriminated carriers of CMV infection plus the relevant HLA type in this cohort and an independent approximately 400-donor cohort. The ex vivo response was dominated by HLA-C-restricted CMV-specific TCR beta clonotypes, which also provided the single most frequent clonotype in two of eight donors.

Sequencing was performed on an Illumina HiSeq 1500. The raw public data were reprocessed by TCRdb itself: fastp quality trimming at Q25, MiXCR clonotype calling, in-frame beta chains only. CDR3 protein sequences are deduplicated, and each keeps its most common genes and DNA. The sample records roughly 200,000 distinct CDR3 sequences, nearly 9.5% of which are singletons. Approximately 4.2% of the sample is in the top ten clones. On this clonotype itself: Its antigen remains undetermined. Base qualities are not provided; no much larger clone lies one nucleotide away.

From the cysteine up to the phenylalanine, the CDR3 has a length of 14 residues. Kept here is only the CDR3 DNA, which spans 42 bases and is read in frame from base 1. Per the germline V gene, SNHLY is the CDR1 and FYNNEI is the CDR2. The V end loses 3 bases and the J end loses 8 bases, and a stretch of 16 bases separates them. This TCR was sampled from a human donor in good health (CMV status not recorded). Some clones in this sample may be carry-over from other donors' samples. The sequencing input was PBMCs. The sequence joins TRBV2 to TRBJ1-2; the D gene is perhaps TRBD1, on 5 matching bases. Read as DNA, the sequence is TGTGCCAGCAGTGACCTGGGACCCACCGGGGGCTACACCTTC. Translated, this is CASSDLGPTGGYTF.